These T cell receptor beta chains were read from a single sample in a study of blood T cell repertoires in COVID-19. The protocol was immunoSEQ multiplex PCR, while the TCRdb copy is restricted to in-frame clones and leaves out a portion. This sample has 100,000 to 120,000 clones; approximately 82% occur once, and the top ten carry about 4.1%. The sequenced material came from peripheral blood. These receptors came from a woman older than 75 with acute or convalescent COVID-19. The CDR3 runs from the conserved cysteine through the conserved F or W. Fields, in order: clone size, J gene, D gene, V gene, CDR3 protein, CDR3 DNA. A D gene is named only where the DNA matches it firmly. Only part of the rows carry a size: once, few, many, or a class if the clone is expanded.

size: -
J: TRBJ2-6
D: TRBD2
V: TRBV7-2
CDR3: CASSQAGSGANVLTF
DNA: TGTGCCAGCAGCCAAGCGGGATCCGGGGCCAACGTCCTGACTTTC

size: -
J: TRBJ2-1
D: -
V: TRBV5-1
CDR3: CASSTLTGALMNEQFF
DNA: TGCGCCAGCAGCACCCTGACAGGAGCCCTAATGAATGAGCAGTTCTTC

size: -
J: TRBJ2-2
D: -
V: TRBV7-6
CDR3: CASSLSSTGTGELFF
DNA: TGTGCCAGCAGCTTATCCTCTACGGGCACCGGGGAGCTGTTTTTT

size: -
J: TRBJ1-4
D: TRBD1
V: TRBV4-1
CDR3: CASSRTGGEKLFF
DNA: TGCGCCAGCAGCCGGACAGGGGGGGAAAAACTGTTTTTT

size: -
J: TRBJ1-5
D: -
V: TRBV6-5
CDR3: CASELRNSGDQPQHF
DNA: TGTGCCAGCGAACTACGTAATTCGGGGGATCAGCCCCAGCATTTT

size: -
J: TRBJ1-1
D: -
V: TRBV7-2
CDR3: CASSRQQGINTEAFF
DNA: TGTGCCAGCAGCCGGCAGCAGGGTATTAACACTGAAGCTTTCTTT

size: -
J: TRBJ1-5
D: -
V: TRBV19
CDR3: CASSILEDQPQHF
DNA: TGTGCCAGTAGTATCCTTGAGGATCAGCCCCAGCATTTT

size: -
J: TRBJ2-7
D: -
V: TRBV5-8
CDR3: CASLPPWGRYEQYF
DNA: TGTGCCAGCCTCCCCCCTTGGGGCAGATACGAGCAGTACTTC

size: -
J: TRBJ2-7
D: -
V: TRBV12-3/TRBV12-4
CDR3: CASRTTASYEQYF
DNA: TGTGCCAGCAGAACAACAGCTTCCTACGAGCAGTACTTC

size: once
J: TRBJ2-7
D: -
V: TRBV3-1/TRBV3-2
CDR3: CASSPMGIAYEQYF
DNA: TGTGCCAGCAGCCCAATGGGCATAGCCTACGAGCAGTACTTC

size: -
J: TRBJ1-6
D: TRBD1
V: TRBV2
CDR3: CASNYPGQGSNSPLHF
DNA: TGTGCCAGCAATTATCCGGGACAGGGAAGCAACTCACCCCTCCACTTT

size: -
J: TRBJ1-1
D: TRBD1
V: TRBV12-3/TRBV12-4
CDR3: CASSSTGETEAFF
DNA: TGTGCCAGCAGTTCTACAGGGGAGACTGAAGCTTTCTTT

size: once
J: TRBJ1-1
D: -
V: TRBV6-5
CDR3: CASKRQGNTEAFF
DNA: TGTGCCAGCAAACGACAAGGCAACACTGAAGCTTTCTTT

size: -
J: TRBJ2-1
D: -
V: TRBV10-3
CDR3: CAISIKGVGQVGNEQFF
DNA: TGTGCCATCAGTATAAAAGGGGTTGGTCAGGTGGGGAATGAGCAGTTCTTC

size: -
J: TRBJ2-3
D: TRBD1
V: TRBV6-5
CDR3: CASSSLPGGRTDTQYF
DNA: TGTGCCAGCAGTTCACTCCCAGGGGGCCGGACAGATACGCAGTATTTT

size: -
J: TRBJ2-3
D: TRBD2
V: TRBV28
CDR3: CASSLLAGTSGGVTDTQYF
DNA: TGTGCCAGCAGTTTATTAGCCGGGACTAGCGGGGGGGTTACAGATACGCAGTATTTT

size: -
J: TRBJ2-1
D: -
V: TRBV2
CDR3: CASSETLGEQFF
DNA: TGTGCCAGCAGTGAAACCCTCGGTGAGCAGTTCTTC

size: -
J: TRBJ1-1
D: -
V: TRBV28
CDR3: CASISSSTEAFF
DNA: TGTGCCAGCATCTCTAGTAGCACTGAAGCTTTCTTT

size: -
J: TRBJ2-7
D: -
V: TRBV28
CDR3: CASSSHRGYEQYF
DNA: TGTGCCAGCAGCTCTCATAGGGGCTACGAGCAGTACTTC

size: -
J: TRBJ2-1
D: TRBD2
V: TRBV13
CDR3: CASSRPTSGRTYEQFF
DNA: TGTGCCAGCAGCCGACCGACTAGCGGGAGGACATATGAGCAGTTCTTC

size: -
J: TRBJ1-4
D: TRBD1
V: TRBV6-5
CDR3: CASKRGQGAEKLFF
DNA: TGTGCCAGCAAGAGGGGACAGGGGGCTGAAAAACTGTTTTTT

size: -
J: TRBJ2-1
D: -
V: TRBV29-1
CDR3: CSGIPGLLTYNEQFF
DNA: TGCAGCGGAATTCCGGGACTTTTGACCTACAATGAGCAGTTCTTC

size: -
J: TRBJ1-1
D: -
V: TRBV5-1
CDR3: CASSSQGGQIEAFF
DNA: TGCGCCAGCAGCTCCCAGGGTGGCCAAATTGAAGCTTTCTTT

size: -
J: TRBJ2-7
D: TRBD2
V: TRBV29-1
CDR3: CSVEGLAGAVSSYEQYF
DNA: TGCAGCGTTGAAGGCCTAGCGGGAGCTGTAAGCTCCTACGAGCAGTACTTC

size: -
J: TRBJ1-1
D: -
V: TRBV5-1
CDR3: CASSLNGEGAGTEAFF
DNA: TGCGCCAGCAGCTTGAATGGGGAAGGGGCAGGCACTGAAGCTTTCTTT

size: many
J: TRBJ2-4
D: TRBD2
V: TRBV19
CDR3: CASTLAGGVGNIQYF
DNA: TGTGCCAGTACTCTAGCGGGAGGAGTGGGGAACATTCAGTACTTC

size: -
J: TRBJ1-2
D: TRBD1
V: TRBV27
CDR3: CASSQQGSYGYTF
DNA: TGTGCCAGCAGTCAACAGGGGAGCTATGGCTACACCTTC

size: -
J: TRBJ1-4
D: TRBD1
V: TRBV30
CDR3: CAWSSDRGRGEKLFF
DNA: TGTGCCTGGAGTTCGGACAGGGGACGAGGAGAAAAACTGTTTTTT

size: -
J: TRBJ2-5
D: -
V: TRBV5-1
CDR3: CASKSGPQETQYF
DNA: TGCGCCAGCAAGAGCGGACCCCAAGAGACCCAGTACTTC

size: -
J: TRBJ2-7
D: -
V: TRBV13
CDR3: CASSSPTSYEQYF
DNA: TGTGCCAGCAGCTCCCCAACTAGTTACGAGCAGTACTTC

size: -
J: TRBJ2-1
D: TRBD2
V: TRBV5-4
CDR3: CATGRLTTGGPGEQFF
DNA: TGTGCCACGGGACGCTTGACCACGGGAGGGCCGGGTGAGCAGTTCTTC

size: -
J: TRBJ2-3
D: TRBD1
V: TRBV11-3
CDR3: CASSLDGTGRLGTQYF
DNA: TGTGCCAGCAGCTTAGATGGGACAGGGCGGCTAGGAACGCAGTATTTT

size: -
J: TRBJ2-7
D: -
V: TRBV28
CDR3: CASSPPDRFAEQYF
DNA: TGTGCCAGCAGCCCACCCGACAGGTTCGCCGAGCAGTACTTC

size: -
J: TRBJ2-5
D: -
V: TRBV10-3
CDR3: CAISGTGQETQYF
DNA: TGTGCCATCAGTGGGACTGGGCAAGAGACCCAGTACTTC

size: -
J: TRBJ2-5
D: TRBD2
V: TRBV4-2
CDR3: CASSQGYVGAGGQETQYF
DNA: TGTGCCAGCAGCCAAGGATATGTCGGAGCGGGGGGACAAGAGACCCAGTACTTC

size: -
J: TRBJ1-2
D: TRBD1
V: TRBV12-3/TRBV12-4
CDR3: CASSWDRVGYTF
DNA: TGTGCCAGCAGTTGGGACAGGGTTGGCTACACCTTC

size: -
J: TRBJ2-3
D: -
V: TRBV4-3
CDR3: CASSQDGVGGAGTFTDTQYF
DNA: TGCGCCAGCAGCCAAGATGGGGTCGGCGGGGCGGGAACCTTCACAGATACGCAGTATTTT

size: -
J: TRBJ2-7
D: TRBD2
V: TRBV19
CDR3: CASSMIAGNEYEQYF
DNA: TGTGCCAGTAGTATGATAGCGGGCAACGAGTACGAGCAGTACTTC

size: -
J: TRBJ1-6
D: -
V: TRBV1
CDR3: CTSARDSPGTVHSPLHF
DNA: TGCACCAGCGCACGAGATTCTCCCGGGACAGTTCATTCACCCCTCCACTTT

size: -
J: TRBJ2-3
D: TRBD1
V: TRBV7-6
CDR3: CASSLGPKGTGYSTDTQYF
DNA: TGTGCCAGCAGCTTAGGCCCGAAGGGGACAGGGTATAGCACAGATACGCAGTATTTT

size: -
J: TRBJ2-4
D: TRBD1
V: TRBV10-2
CDR3: CASSGTPGQGNIQYF
DNA: TGCGCCAGCAGTGGGACCCCGGGACAGGGGAACATTCAGTACTTC

size: -
J: TRBJ1-5
D: -
V: TRBV2
CDR3: CASTDGRERYQPQHF
DNA: TGTGCCAGCACCGACGGAAGGGAGCGATATCAGCCCCAGCATTTT

size: -
J: TRBJ2-1
D: TRBD2
V: TRBV10-3
CDR3: CAISVSLAGGNEQFF
DNA: TGTGCCATCAGTGTAAGTCTAGCGGGAGGTAATGAGCAGTTCTTC

size: -
J: TRBJ2-7
D: TRBD1
V: TRBV5-1
CDR3: CASSLAGTGSYEQYF
DNA: TGCGCCAGCAGCTTGGCCGGGACAGGGTCCTACGAGCAGTACTTC

size: -
J: TRBJ1-2
D: TRBD1
V: TRBV7-9
CDR3: CASSRGTGYGYTF
DNA: TGTGCCAGCAGCCGCGGGACAGGCTATGGCTACACCTTC

size: few
J: TRBJ1-2
D: TRBD1
V: TRBV7-2
CDR3: CASSLGQGEVYGYTF
DNA: TGTGCCAGCAGCCTTGGACAGGGGGAGGTCTATGGCTACACCTTC

size: -
J: TRBJ2-7
D: TRBD2
V: TRBV5-1
CDR3: CASSLGTSGTFSYEQYF
DNA: TGCGCCAGCAGCTTAGGGACTAGCGGGACGTTCTCCTACGAGCAGTACTTC

size: -
J: TRBJ1-5
D: -
V: TRBV6-5
CDR3: CASSLSGDNQPQHF
DNA: TGTGCCAGCAGTTTGTCAGGGGACAATCAGCCCCAGCATTTT

size: -
J: TRBJ1-1
D: -
V: TRBV5-5
CDR3: CASSWMTGLGEAFF
DNA: TGTGCCAGCAGCTGGATGACAGGACTTGGTGAAGCTTTCTTT

size: -
J: TRBJ2-7
D: TRBD1
V: TRBV6-5
CDR3: CASSSPGQSYEQYF
DNA: TGTGCCAGCAGCTCTCCGGGACAGTCCTACGAGCAGTACTTC

size: -
J: TRBJ1-2
D: -
V: TRBV6-5
CDR3: CASHSPQTYGYTF
DNA: TGTGCCAGCCACAGCCCGCAAACCTATGGCTACACCTTC

size: -
J: TRBJ1-5
D: -
V: TRBV28
CDR3: CASRSGGTLGNQPQHF
DNA: TGTGCCAGCAGATCGGGGGGAACCCTGGGCAATCAGCCCCAGCATTTT